This T cell receptor beta chain was sequenced during a study of shared clonotypes between healthy human individuals. Overall study findings and caveats: Compared with clonotypes that all four donors shared, non-shared clonotypes had lower generation probabilities.

To note about this clone: Its antigen is unknown.

Participating donors were healthy, HIV-negative adults free of recent acute infections or vaccinations. A CD45RA+ naive subset and a CD45RA-negative memory subset were split from CD4+ cells. The assay was run at deep level. Sequenced by immunoSEQ multiplex PCR; TCRdb stores in-frame clones only, minus some. Of some 2 million clones listed, roughly 94% were seen once; the top ten hold 0.1% to 0.15%. This receptor was obtained from a man younger than 35 in good health. What was sequenced was naive CD4+ T cells sorted from blood. Described subset: CD45RA+ positively selected.

CDR3 in amino acids: CAIRSGGGTDTQYF. Written as DNA, the CDR3 is TGTGCCATCAGGAGCGGGGGGGGCACAGATACGCAGTATTTT. This chain links TRBV10-3 with TRBJ2-3, with 10 bases matching TRBD2. CDR1 is ENHRY, CDR2 SYGVKD, per germline. The CDR3 length is 14 residues. The junction had 1 base not matched to a gene; V was cut back by 6 bases and J by 1 base.